This entry concerns a single TCR beta chain. Its antigen is not identified. This entry belongs to a study of identifying expanded T cells in peripheral blood. Whole-study findings and limits: Technical replicates showed approximately 1.2 changed clones; roughly two weeks approximately 15; four weeks 19.

Germline V CDR1 and CDR2: MGHRA, YSYEKL. The length of the CDR3 is 15 residues. V lost 0 bases and J 3 bases, leaving 11 bases between the germline ends. Data came from immunoSEQ multiplex PCR; TCRdb stores just in-frame clones and leaves some out. The sample lists roughly 90,000 clones; roughly 85% were seen once. Input material: blood. The receptor comes from a person between 18 and 75 years old in good health. V is TRBV4-1 and J is TRBJ1-2; no clear D gene. The chain's CDR3 is CASSQDQVADYGYTF. The CDR3 coding sequence is TGCGCCAGCAGCCAAGATCAGGTGGCCGACTATGGCTACACCTTC.